This T cell receptor (beta chain) was observed in a study of sequential checkpoint blockade in melanoma. Across the whole study: Twenty-two patients had tumor biopsies before treatment and at week 13. Notes on the study in general: In arm A, pretreatment tumor clonality was associated with response.

Between the trimmed V and J ends, which lost 9 bases and 7 bases, there was a span of 18 bases. Per germline, CDR1 MNHGY and CDR2 SAAAGT. This CDR3 has 13 residues. Worth noting for this clone: Its antigen remains unknown.

Treatment defined: randomized to nivolumab then ipilimumab (arm A) or the reverse (arm B). DNA-damaging chemotherapy had not been given to any patient beforehand. Assay: immunoSEQ multiplex PCR; the TCRdb copy retains only in-frame clones and omits some. This repertoire shows over 2,000 clones, about 23% found once; its top ten account for about 20%. The sequences come from tumor tissue (inferred from file names), collected from a patient given nivolumab and ipilimumab in sequence. The sequence derives from a human donor with melanoma. The rearrangement links TRBV6-8 to TRBJ1-1, with a possible D match to TRBD1 (5 bases). The CDR3 region is CASLPRGTNEAFF. In DNA, the CDR3 is TGTGCCAGTTTACCGAGGGGCACAAATGAAGCTTTCTTT.